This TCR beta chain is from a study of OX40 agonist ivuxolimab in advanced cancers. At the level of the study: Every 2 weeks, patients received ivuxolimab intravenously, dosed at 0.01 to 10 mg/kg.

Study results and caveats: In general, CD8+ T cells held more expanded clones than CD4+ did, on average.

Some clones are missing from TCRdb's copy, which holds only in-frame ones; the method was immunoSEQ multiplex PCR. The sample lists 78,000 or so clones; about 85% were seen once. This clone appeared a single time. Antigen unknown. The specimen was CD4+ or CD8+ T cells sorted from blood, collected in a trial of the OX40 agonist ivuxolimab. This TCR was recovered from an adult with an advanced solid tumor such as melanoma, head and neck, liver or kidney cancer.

The CDR3 here is CASSLAVGREQYF. In DNA form, the CDR3 reads TGCGCCAGCAGCTTGGCCGTCGGGAGGGAGCAGTACTTC. V usage is TRBV5-1 and J usage is TRBJ2-7; 7 bases line up with TRBD2. With V trimmed by 0 bases and J by 7 bases, 4 bases remained unmatched. The germline V gene has CDR1 SGHRS and CDR2 YFSETQ. The CDR3 totals 13 residues.